These 14 T cell receptor beta chains originate from one sample sequenced in a study of blood T cell repertoires in COVID-19. Produced via immunoSEQ multiplex PCR; TCRdb's table is partial and in-frame only. The sample records fewer than 350,000 clones, approximately 91% being singletons. The material sequenced was PBMCs or T cells enriched from blood (not recorded which). These receptors originate from a woman between 40 and 50 years old who had recovered from COVID-19.

The chain recombines TRBV28 with TRBJ2-3; no definite D call. The CDR3 consists of 13 residues. V was shortened by 7 bases and J by 2 bases, with 10 bases between the two germline ends. Germline assignment: CDR1 MDHEN and CDR2 SYDVKM. This CDR3 is CASTKRFTDTQYF. As DNA, the CDR3 is TGTGCCAGCACCAAGCGCTTCACAGATACGCAGTATTTT.

The chain recombines TRBV6-4 with TRBJ1-6; 9 positions agree with TRBD1. V shed 6 bases and J 4 bases; nucleotides not matched to a gene: 1. CDR1 and CDR2 (germline): MRHNA, SNTAGT. CDR3 length equals 14 residues. As DNA, the CDR3 is TGTGCCAGCAGGGACAGGGGTTATAATTCACCCCTCCACTTT. It encodes CASRDRGYNSPLHF.

The chain joins TRBV2 to TRBJ2-7; 9 nucleotides align to TRBD2. With 7 bases clipped from V and 10 bases from J, the junction kept 20 bases outside the gene matches. Germline V lookup: CDR1 SNHLY, CDR2 FYNNEI. There are 16 residues in the CDR3. The CDR3 DNA is TGTGCCAGCACCCAAATGGAGTTAGCGGGAGAACATGAACAGTACTTC. It is translated as CASTQMELAGEHEQYF.

This clone was observed once. The V call is TRBV3-1 (or the pseudogene TRBV3-2), the J call TRBJ1-1; possibly TRBD1 for D (6 bases). Between the trimmed V and J ends, which lost 4 bases and 7 bases, there was a span of 13 bases. Per germline, CDR1 LGHDT and CDR2 YNNKEL (reference sequence). The length of the CDR3 is 13 residues. CDR3 in amino acids: CASSRRGGGEAFF. The CDR3 region has the DNA TGTGCCAGCAGCCGTCGGGGGGGCGGTGAAGCTTTCTTT.

CDR3 loop: CASSPGQQSSYEQYF. Here the CDR3 DNA reads TGCGCCAGCAGCCCTGGACAGCAGAGCTCCTACGAGCAGTACTTC. The chain combines TRBV4-3 with TRBJ2-7, with D possibly matching TRBD1 (6 bases). V was pared by 4 bases and J by 0 bases, with 13 bases between. CDR3 length: 15 amino acids. Germline loops: CDR1 LGHNA, CDR2 YSLEER.

The chain links TRBV7-2 to TRBJ1-4; no reliable D call. This CDR3 comprises 13 residues. The V gene lost 0 bases and the J gene lost 8 bases, with 7 bases spanning the gap. In germline, CDR1 is SGHTA, CDR2 FQGNSA. CDR3 sequence: CASSLAGGEKLFF. CDR3 nucleotide sequence: TGTGCCAGCAGCTTAGCGGGAGGCGAAAAACTGTTTTTT.

This clone was counted a single time. J is TRBJ2-1 and V is TRBV7-3; D unresolved. Deletions cut 1 base from V and 9 bases from J, with 19 bases between. Germline assignment: CDR1 SGHTA and CDR2 FQGTGA. This CDR3 contains 16 residues. CDR3 sequence: CASSLNSPSSAGEQFF. CDR3 sequence (DNA): TGTGCCAGCAGCTTAAACTCGCCATCCTCCGCCGGTGAGCAGTTCTTC.

The chain is built from TRBV9 and TRBJ2-2, with D uncertain. The V gene's germline CDR1 is SGDLS and CDR2 YYNGEE. Between the trimmed V and J ends, which lost 3 bases and 1 base, there was a span of 10 bases. The CDR3 runs 15 residues. The CDR3 sequence: CASSAGGGNTGELFF. For the CDR3, the DNA is TGTGCCAGCAGCGCCGGTGGCGGGAACACCGGGGAGCTGTTTTTT.

This rearrangement joins TRBV6-4 to TRBJ2-2, with TRBD2 matching over 8 bases. The CDR3 runs 15 residues. J gave up 4 bases and V 3 bases, and 4 bases lay outside the gene matches. Per germline, CDR1 MRHNA and CDR2 SNTAGT. The CDR3, as DNA: TGTGCCAGCAGTGAGTTAGCGGGATCCACCGGGGAGCTGTTTTTT. Its protein is CASSELAGSTGELFF.

The CDR3 sequence is CASSIVQPRGEKLFF. The CDR3 DNA is TGTGCCAGTAGTATAGTGCAGCCGCGAGGTGAAAAACTGTTTTTT. The V call is TRBV19, the J call TRBJ1-4; D is uncertain. V was cut by 1 base and J by 7 bases, with 13 bases left in between. There are 15 residues in the CDR3. Germline loops: CDR1 LNHDA, CDR2 SQIVND (reference sequence).

This chain joins TRBV18 and TRBJ2-2, with D perhaps matching TRBD2 (5 bases). Germline lookup yields CDR1 KGHSH and CDR2 LQKENI. This CDR3 is built from 15 residues. V was cut by 6 bases and J by 6 bases, with 17 bases left in between. The chain's CDR3 is CASSPTGNLAGELFF. The CDR3 bases are TGTGCCAGCTCCCCCACGGGGAATCTTGCCGGGGAGCTGTTTTTT.

The chain is built from TRBV9 and TRBJ1-4; 8 positions match TRBD1. The length of the CDR3 is 14 residues. After removal of 3 bases from V and 7 bases from J, the junction contained 5 bases not matched to a gene. Per germline, CDR1 SGDLS and CDR2 YYNGEE. The CDR3 bases are TGTGCCAGCAGCGGACAGGGGAGTAGTGAAAAACTGTTTTTT. This gives the protein CASSGQGSSEKLFF. Based on the CDR3 plus reference TRBV9 and TRBJ1-4, the full variable domain is DSGVTQTPKHLITATGQRVTLRCSPRSGDLSVYWYQQSLDQGLQFLIQYYNGEERAKGNILERFSAQQFPDLHSELNLSSLELGDSALYFCASSGQGSSEKLFFGSGTQLSVL.

This sequence joins TRBV7-2 and TRBJ2-5; 8 nucleotides agree with TRBD1. The V segment lost 3 bases and the J segment 7 bases; nucleotides outside the gene matches: 10. Looked up from germline, CDR1 is SGHTA and CDR2 is FQGNSA. The CDR3 has 15 residues. The CDR3 DNA reads as TGTGCCAGCAGCTTGGAGACAGGGGCCCAGGCGACCCAGTACTTC. Residues: CASSLETGAQATQYF.

This chain uses TRBV11-3 with TRBJ2-1; unclear D gene. This CDR3 is built from 15 residues. Trimming cost V 5 bases and J 0 bases, with 11 bases left between them. The germline V gene has CDR1 SGHNT and CDR2 YENEEA. For the CDR3, the DNA is TGTGCCAGCAGCACCATCTCTAGCTCCTACAATGAGCAGTTCTTC. It specifies CASSTISSSYNEQFF.